The 25 T cell receptor beta chains below were found in one sample sequenced in a study of shared clonotypes between healthy human individuals. Measured with immunoSEQ multiplex PCR; TCRdb has only the in-frame clones, and not every one. The repertoire holds millions of clones, over 85% seen once, with more than 0.1% in the top ten. Sequencing used naive CD4+ T cells sorted from blood. The subset: CD45RA+ positively selected. The origin of the receptors is a man aged 18 to 30 in good health.

This chain uses TRBV27 with TRBJ2-2; no clear D gene. Germline V gene data show CDR1 as MNHEY and CDR2 as SMNVEV (reference sequence). The CDR3 consists of 14 residues. V lost 4 bases and J 1 base, leaving 7 bases between the germline ends. CDR3 nucleotide sequence: TGTGCCAGCAGTTCCCATCGGAACACCGGGGAGCTGTTTTTT. It codes for CASSSHRNTGELFF.

This clone was seen once. The same CDR3 is also encoded by other DNA sequences in this sample. This chain links TRBV5-6 with TRBJ1-5; 10 nucleotides agree with TRBD1. The junction had 1 base not matched to a gene; V was cut back by 0 bases and J by 4 bases. The CDR3 length is 15 residues. Germline V gene lookup returns CDR1 SGHDT and CDR2 YYEEEE. The CDR3 DNA reads as TGTGCCAGCAGCTTGGGGGGACAGGGGAATCAGCCCCAGCATTTT. Amino acid sequence: CASSLGGQGNQPQHF.

As to this clone: Other DNA sequences in the sample encode the same CDR3. This chain connects TRBV5-1 to TRBJ2-1; D uncertain. This CDR3 spans 13 amino acids. Trimming shortened V by 0 bases and J by 5 bases, and 6 bases separated the two germline ends. Germline V lookup: CDR1 SGHRS, CDR2 YFSETQ. CDR3 region: CASSLGLDNEQFF. CDR3 DNA: TGCGCCAGCAGCTTGGGACTCGACAATGAGCAGTTCTTC.

The gene calls are TRBV10-3 and TRBJ1-4, with 7 bases matching TRBD1. The CDR3 runs 17 residues. J lost 4 bases, V lost 0 bases, and 8 bases had no gene match. Germline assignment: CDR1 ENHRY and CDR2 SYGVKD. CDR3 coding DNA: TGTGCCATCAGTGAGTCGTACCCGGGACAGCATAATGAAAAACTGTTTTTT. Translating it yields CAISESYPGQHNEKLFF.

The chain recombines TRBV10-2 with TRBJ1-2; 8 nucleotides line up with TRBD1. CDR3 size: 13 residues. The germline CDR1 and CDR2 sequences are WSHSY and SAAADI. J gave up 2 bases and V 8 bases, and 4 bases lay outside the gene matches. Written as DNA, the CDR3 is TGCGCCAGCCTAGCAGGGGGCAACTATGGCTACACCTTC. It translates to CASLAGGNYGYTF.

J is TRBJ1-1 and V is TRBV5-1; TRBD1 might be the D (5 bases). V was clipped by 4 bases and J by 0 bases, with 10 bases between them. The CDR3 has 14 residues. In germline, CDR1 is SGHRS, CDR2 YFSETQ. DNA for the CDR3: TGCGCCAGCAGCCTGGACACCGTGAACACTGAAGCTTTCTTT. Encoded protein: CASSLDTVNTEAFF.

The rearrangement links TRBV6-1 to TRBJ2-7; tentatively, D is TRBD1 (6 bases). This CDR3 region has 14 residues. Germline CDR1 MNHNS, CDR2 SASEGT. The ends were cut back, 5 bases at V and 6 bases at J, with 17 bases in the middle. CDR3: CASSREAGDGEQYF. The CDR3 DNA is TGTGCCAGCAGTCGAGAGGCAGGGGACGGCGAGCAGTACTTC.

This clone was found once. An end of the junction differs from the germline gene, which may be a read error. This chain joins TRBV7-7 and TRBJ2-5; D call uncertain. The germline gives CDR1 SSHAT, CDR2 FNYEAQ (reference sequence). The CDR3 is 13 residues long. The DNA for the CDR3 is TGTGCTAGCAGCTCACAGAATCAAGAGACCCAGTACTTC. Translation gives CASSSQNQETQYF.

The genes are TRBV7-2 and TRBJ1-2; D gene unclear. The germline gives CDR1 SGHTA, CDR2 FQGNSA. CDR3 length: 14 amino acids. The germline V and J ends were trimmed by 8 bases and 7 bases, with 20 bases remaining between them. The CDR3 here is CASPNKDGPLGYTF. DNA for the CDR3: TGTGCCAGCCCCAATAAGGACGGGCCCCTTGGCTACACCTTC. Using reference TRBV7-2 and TRBJ1-2 for the parts outside the CDR3, the full variable domain is GAGVSQSPSNKVTEKGKDVELRCDPISGHTALYWYRQSLGQGLEFLIYFQGNSAPDKSGLPSDRFSAERTGGSVSTLTIQRTQQEDSAVYLCASPNKDGPLGYTFGSGTRLTVV.

This chain links TRBV5-1 with TRBJ2-2; tentative D call: TRBD2 (6 bases). Trimming shortened V by 1 base and J by 3 bases, and 7 bases separated the two germline ends. Germline V gene data show CDR1 as SGHRS and CDR2 as YFSETQ. CDR3 size: 14 residues. The CDR3 spells CASSLREYTGELFF. In nucleotides, the CDR3 is TGCGCCAGCAGCTTGCGGGAGTACACCGGGGAGCTGTTTTTT.

The chain recombines TRBV6-5 with TRBJ2-7; TRBD1 or TRBD2 may be the D gene (5 bases each). The V end lost 6 bases, the J end lost 2 bases, and 14 bases lay between the germline ends. This CDR3 is built from 14 residues. Germline V gene sequence: CDR1 MNHEY, CDR2 SVGAGI. CDR3: CASSSTGGTYEQYF. For the CDR3, the DNA is TGTGCCAGCAGCTCAACTGGGGGTACCTACGAGCAGTACTTC.

CDR3 DNA sequence: TGTGCCAGCAGGCCGACTAGCGACGAGCAGTACTTC. It yields the protein CASRPTSDEQYF. The chain combines TRBV28 with TRBJ2-7, with TRBD2 matching 8 bases. The CDR3 runs to 12 residues. Trimming at V came to 6 bases and at J to 5 bases, leaving 3 bases not matched to a gene. Germline CDR1 reads MDHEN; CDR2 reads SYDVKM.

A word on this clone: The sample carries other DNA sequences with the same CDR3. The V and J genes are TRBV2 and TRBJ2-7; 7 nucleotides agree with TRBD1. Germline CDR1 is SNHLY and CDR2 is FYNNEI. The CDR3 has 13 residues. Trimming removed 7 bases from V and 2 bases from J; junction bases left unmatched: 5. The chain's CDR3 is CASNRQGAYEQYF. The CDR3 DNA reads as TGTGCCAGCAATCGACAGGGCGCCTACGAGCAGTACTTC.

The V call is TRBV7-6, the J call TRBJ1-1; TRBD1 matches at 8 bases. J gave up 8 bases and V 1 base, and 0 bases lay outside the gene matches. CDR1 and CDR2 (germline): SGHVS, FNYEAQ. This CDR3 comprises 12 residues. This CDR3 reads CASSLGTGEAFF. The CDR3 nucleotides are TGTGCCAGCAGCTTAGGGACAGGGGAAGCTTTCTTT.

This sequence joins TRBV10-3 and TRBJ2-1; D tentatively reads TRBD1 or TRBD2 (5 bases each). Trimming stripped 6 bases from V and 8 bases from J, with 17 bases between. The CDR3 is 14 amino acids. Germline V gives CDR1 ENHRY, CDR2 SYGVKD. In DNA, the CDR3 is TGTGCCATCAGCCCGGGACCGTCACTCTATGAGCAGTTCTTC. Protein sequence: CAISPGPSLYEQFF.

The chain is built from TRBV7-8 and TRBJ1-1, with D unresolved. The V end lost 3 bases, the J end lost 3 bases, and 8 bases lay between the germline ends. Germline CDR1 is SGHVS and CDR2 is FQNEAQ. There are 13 residues in the CDR3. Here the CDR3 DNA reads TGTGCCAGCAGCTTTATAAGGGACACTGAAGCTTTCTTT. It specifies CASSFIRDTEAFF.

V and J are TRBV7-8 and TRBJ2-2; 10 bases are shared with TRBD2. With 2 bases clipped from V and 5 bases from J, the junction kept 2 bases outside the gene matches. The CDR3 sequence is 15 residues long. Germline CDR1 and CDR2: SGHVS and FQNEAQ. The CDR3 DNA is TGTGCCAGCAGCTTATTACTAGCGGGGACCGGGGAGCTGTTTTTT. The encoded protein is CASSLLLAGTGELFF.

Worth noting for this clone: The junction differs from germline at one of its ends, possibly a read error. The V gene is TRBV7-7, the J gene TRBJ2-7; TRBD1 matches 7 bases. CDR3 size: 14 residues. CDR1 is SSHAT, CDR2 FNYEAQ, per germline (reference sequence). The CDR3 nucleotides read TGTGCTAGCAGCCCAGGGGACAGTTACTACGAGCAGTACTTC. It yields the protein CASSPGDSYYEQYF.

This clone was picked up one time. The V gene is TRBV6-1, the J gene TRBJ1-4; 7 bases are shared with TRBD1. CDR3 length equals 13 residues. CDR1 and CDR2 (germline): MNHNS, SASEGT. V shed 9 bases and J 8 bases; nucleotides not matched to a gene: 9. CDR3 sequence reads: CASGLLQGEKLFF. As DNA, the CDR3 is TGTGCCAGTGGCCTCCTACAGGGGGAAAAACTGTTTTTT.

This chain uses TRBV15 with TRBJ2-6; the D gene is possibly TRBD2 (7 bases). V lost 0 bases to trimming and J lost 3 bases, with 12 bases between them. The germline V gene encodes CDR1 LNHNV and CDR2 YYDKDF (reference sequence). This CDR3 region has 17 residues. This CDR3 reads CATSRDRGGGGANVLTF. CDR3 sequence (DNA): TGTGCCACCAGCAGAGACCGCGGGGGCGGTGGGGCCAACGTCCTGACTTTC.

The gene calls are TRBV7-8 and TRBJ1-2; no clear D gene. V lost 5 bases, J lost 2 bases, and 18 bases lay in between. This CDR3 is built from 16 residues. Germline CDR1 is SGHVS and CDR2 is FQNEAQ. The CDR3 region has the DNA TGTGCCAGCAGCCGAGGCTCCACAGAACCCAACTATGGCTACACCTTC. It codes for CASSRGSTEPNYGYTF.

This clone was detected a few times. The rearrangement links TRBV2 to TRBJ1-6; no definite D call. The V and J ends lost 2 bases and 8 bases respectively, with 7 bases between them. The CDR3 is 13 amino acids. Germline V lookup: CDR1 SNHLY, CDR2 FYNNEI. The CDR3 protein is CASSEILHSPLHF. The DNA for the CDR3 is TGTGCCAGCAGTGAAATCCTCCATTCACCCCTCCACTTT. Combining the CDR3 with reference TRBV2 and TRBJ1-6 gives the whole variable domain EPEVTQTPSHQVTQMGQEVILRCVPISNHLYFYWYRQILGQKVEFLVSFYNNEISEKSEIFDDQFSVERPDGSNFTLKIRSTKLEDSAMYFCASSEILHSPLHFGNGTRLTVT.

The chain combines TRBV7-2 with TRBJ2-5; TRBD2 agrees at 10 bases. The germline CDR1 and CDR2 sequences are SGHTA and FQGNSA. CDR3 length: 16 residues. J gave up 4 bases and V 1 base, and 6 bases lay outside the gene matches. CDR3 sequence reads: CASSLGIRTSGETQYF. Written as DNA, the CDR3 is TGTGCCAGCAGCTTAGGGATCCGGACTAGCGGAGAGACCCAGTACTTC.

The chain joins TRBV7-8 to TRBJ1-2; D gene ambiguous. This CDR3 comprises 13 residues. CDR1 and CDR2 from the germline V gene are SGHVS and FQNEAQ. Trimming removed 3 bases at V and 8 bases at J, with 13 bases between. CDR3: CASSFGRRAGYTF. The CDR3 DNA follows: TGTGCCAGCAGCTTTGGCAGGAGGGCCGGCTACACCTTC. Full variable domain (remainder filled in from reference TRBV7-8 and TRBJ1-2): GAGVSQSPRYKVAKRGQDVALRCDPISGHVSLFWYQQALGQGPEFLTYFQNEAQLDKSGLPSDRFFAERPEGSVSTLKIQRTQQEDSAVYLCASSFGRRAGYTFGSGTRLTVV.

The CDR3 nucleotides are TGTGCCAGCAGCCGGGGGACTAGCGGATGGGAGACCCAGTACTTC. Amino acid sequence: CASSRGTSGWETQYF. The gene calls are TRBV7-2 and TRBJ2-5; 11 nucleotides line up with TRBD2. CDR3 length equals 15 residues. Germline CDR1 reads SGHTA; CDR2 reads FQGNSA. The ends lost 5 bases at V and 5 bases at J; junction bases unmatched: 7. Drawing the rest from reference TRBV7-2 and TRBJ2-5, the complete variable domain is GAGVSQSPSNKVTEKGKDVELRCDPISGHTALYWYRQSLGQGLEFLIYFQGNSAPDKSGLPSDRFSAERTGGSVSTLTIQRTQQEDSAVYLCASSRGTSGWETQYFGPGTRLLVL.